The next 6 T cell receptor beta chains were all read from a single sample in a study of shared clonotypes between healthy human individuals. Profiling relied on immunoSEQ multiplex PCR, and the TCRdb table lists in-frame clones only, not all of them. The sample carries some 2,000,000 clones, roughly 95% recorded once. Positive CCR7 selection of CD45RO-negative cells yielded the naive CD8 cells, and terminally differentiated effector memory CD45RA+ cells were excluded. Source material: naive CD8+ T cells sorted from blood. These receptor sequences come from a man younger than 30 in good health.

V usage is TRBV6-6 and J usage is TRBJ1-5; the D gene is possibly TRBD1 (5 bases). Germline V gene sequence: CDR1 MNHNY, CDR2 SVGAGI (reference sequence). Deletions cut 5 bases from V and 5 bases from J, with 19 bases between. This CDR3 has 16 amino acids. CDR3 in DNA: TGTGCCAGCAGTATCCCGTCGGGGGGGGATGATCAGCCCCAGCATTTT. Protein: CASSIPSGGDDQPQHF.

The chain links TRBV10-3 to TRBJ2-3; D remains unclear. Looked up from germline, CDR1 is ENHRY and CDR2 is SYGVKD. The CDR3 is 13 residues long. The germline V and J ends were trimmed by 6 bases and 5 bases, with 12 bases remaining between them. In DNA form, the CDR3 reads TGTGCCATCAGGGGGTATGATGTAGATACGCAGTATTTT. It specifies CAIRGYDVDTQYF.

The chain is built from TRBV28 and TRBJ1-1, with 10 bases matching TRBD1. Germline V gene data show CDR1 as MDHEN and CDR2 as SYDVKM. The length of the CDR3 is 15 residues. V dropped 6 bases and J dropped 1; count of bases not matched to a gene: 5. The CDR3 nucleotides are TGTGCCAGCAGCATGACAGGGGGCCCGAACACTGAAGCTTTCTTT. It encodes CASSMTGGPNTEAFF.

The chain joins TRBV5-6 to TRBJ1-5, with no clear D. The CDR3 consists of 13 residues. CDR1 and CDR2 from the germline V gene are SGHDT and YYEEEE. Trimming took off 0 bases at V and 6 bases at J, with 7 bases between the two ends. The CDR3 spells CASSLEAGQPQHF. CDR3 DNA: TGTGCCAGCAGCTTGGAGGCCGGTCAGCCCCAGCATTTT.

In DNA form, the CDR3 reads TGTGCCAGCAGCTTAGGTCACTCCCGGACAAAAGAGACCCAGTACTTC. Residues: CASSLGHSRTKETQYF. The V gene is TRBV7-9, the J gene TRBJ2-5, with a weak D call TRBD1 (5 bases). The CDR3 totals 16 residues. The germline V and J ends were trimmed by 1 base and 3 bases, with 15 bases remaining between them. Germline assignment: CDR1 SEHNR and CDR2 FQNEAQ (reference sequence).

V gene TRBV2 combines with J gene TRBJ2-7; D is uncertain. Germline V gene data show CDR1 as SNHLY and CDR2 as FYNNEI. Trimming pared 0 bases from V and 1 base from J, leaving 13 bases between. This CDR3 contains 16 residues. CDR3 sequence: CASSEASIGVSYEQYF. CDR3 in DNA: TGTGCCAGCAGTGAAGCGAGTATTGGTGTTTCCTACGAGCAGTACTTC. Supplemented by reference TRBV2 and TRBJ2-7, the full variable domain reads EPEVTQTPSHQVTQMGQEVILRCVPISNHLYFYWYRQILGQKVEFLVSFYNNEISEKSEIFDDQFSVERPDGSNFTLKIRSTKLEDSAMYFCASSEASIGVSYEQYFGPGTRLTVT.